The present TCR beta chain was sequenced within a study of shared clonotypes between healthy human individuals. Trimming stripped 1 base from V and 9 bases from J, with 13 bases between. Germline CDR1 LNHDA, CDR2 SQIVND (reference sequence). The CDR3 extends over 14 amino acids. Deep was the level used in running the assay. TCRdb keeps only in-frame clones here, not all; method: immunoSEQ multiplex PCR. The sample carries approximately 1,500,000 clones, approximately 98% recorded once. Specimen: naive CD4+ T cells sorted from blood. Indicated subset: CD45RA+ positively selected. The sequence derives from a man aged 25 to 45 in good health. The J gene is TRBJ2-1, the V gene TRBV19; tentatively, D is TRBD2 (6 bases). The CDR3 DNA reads TGTGCCAGTAGTATAGTGGGACTCTCGGGTGAGCAGTTCTTC. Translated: CASSIVGLSGEQFF.